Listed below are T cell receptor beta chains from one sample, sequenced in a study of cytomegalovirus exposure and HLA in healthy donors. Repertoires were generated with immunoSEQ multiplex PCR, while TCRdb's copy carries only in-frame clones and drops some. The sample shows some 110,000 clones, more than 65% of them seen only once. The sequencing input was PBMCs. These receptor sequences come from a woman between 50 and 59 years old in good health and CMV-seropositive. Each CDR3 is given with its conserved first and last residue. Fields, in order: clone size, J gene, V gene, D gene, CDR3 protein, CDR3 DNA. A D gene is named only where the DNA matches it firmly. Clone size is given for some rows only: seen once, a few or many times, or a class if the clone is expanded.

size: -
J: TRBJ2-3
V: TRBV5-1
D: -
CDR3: CASSIGLTSTDTQYF
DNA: TGCGCCAGCAGCATCGGCCTGACTAGCACAGATACGCAGTATTTT

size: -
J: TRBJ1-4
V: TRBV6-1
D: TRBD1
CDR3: CASSARDRQNEKLFF
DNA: TGTGCCAGCAGTGCCAGGGACAGGCAAAATGAAAAACTGTTTTTT

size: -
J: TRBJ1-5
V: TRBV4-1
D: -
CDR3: CASSRGAGVQPQHF
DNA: TGCGCCAGCAGCCGAGGGGCAGGGGTACAGCCCCAGCATTTT

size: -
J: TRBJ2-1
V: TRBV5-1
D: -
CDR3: CASSLRMSSYNEQFF
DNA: TGCGCCAGCAGCCTCCGTATGAGCTCCTACAATGAGCAGTTCTTC

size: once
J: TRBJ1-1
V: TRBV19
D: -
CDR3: CASSIPGSDTEAFF
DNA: TGTGCCAGTAGTATCCCAGGGTCGGACACTGAAGCTTTCTTT

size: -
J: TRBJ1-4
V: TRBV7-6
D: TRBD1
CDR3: CASSLVFRDRNEKLFF
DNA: TGTGCCAGCAGCTTGGTTTTCCGGGACAGGAATGAAAAACTGTTTTTT

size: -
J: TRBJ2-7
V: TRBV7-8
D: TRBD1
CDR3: CASRPDRDF
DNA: TGTGCCAGCAGACCTGACAGGGACTTC

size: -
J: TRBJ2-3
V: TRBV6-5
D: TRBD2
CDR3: CASSYSVAGGTDTQYF
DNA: TGTGCCAGCAGTTACTCCGTGGCGGGGGGCACAGATACGCAGTATTTT

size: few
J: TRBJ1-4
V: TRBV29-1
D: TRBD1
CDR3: CSARQGAGEKLFF
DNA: TGCAGCGCGCGACAGGGGGCTGGTGAAAAACTGTTTTTT

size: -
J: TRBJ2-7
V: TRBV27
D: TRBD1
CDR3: CASSLVQGASRPEQYF
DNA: TGTGCCAGCAGTTTGGTACAGGGGGCGAGTAGGCCCGAGCAGTACTTC

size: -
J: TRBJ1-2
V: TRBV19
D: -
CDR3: CASGTLYGYTF
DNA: TGTGCCAGTGGGACACTCTATGGCTACACCTTC

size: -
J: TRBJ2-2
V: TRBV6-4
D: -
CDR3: CATSRVASTGELFF
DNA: TGTGCCACCTCTCGGGTAGCCTCCACCGGGGAGCTGTTTTTT

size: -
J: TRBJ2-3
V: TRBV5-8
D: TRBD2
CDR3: CASSLSAVRRGTDTQYF
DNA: TGTGCCAGCAGCTTGTCGGCCGTACGGCGGGGGACAGATACGCAGTATTTT

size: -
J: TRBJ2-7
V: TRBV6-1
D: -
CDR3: CASRRGPEQYF
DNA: TGTGCCAGCAGACGAGGGCCCGAGCAGTACTTC

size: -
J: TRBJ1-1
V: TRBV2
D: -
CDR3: CASSLEGRSNTEAFF
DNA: TGTGCCAGCAGCTTGGAGGGACGGTCGAACACTGAAGCTTTCTTT

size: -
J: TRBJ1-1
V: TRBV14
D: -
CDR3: CASSHKNGPLMGGLNTEAFF
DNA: TGTGCCAGCAGCCACAAAAATGGTCCCCTAATGGGGGGATTGAACACTGAAGCTTTCTTT

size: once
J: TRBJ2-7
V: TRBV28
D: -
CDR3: CASSLVRTVEPYEQYF
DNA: TGTGCCAGCAGTTTGGTACGAACAGTGGAACCGTACGAGCAGTACTTC